The next 20 T cell receptor beta chains were all read from a single sample in a study of T cells and Merkel cell carcinoma outcomes. Using immunoSEQ multiplex PCR, the repertoire was profiled, and TCRdb retains in-frame clones only, with some absent. Of 5,000 to 7,500 clones in the sample, less than 85% were seen once. The sample consisted of tumor tissue from Merkel cell carcinoma. The origin of the receptors is a human donor with Merkel cell carcinoma. Some clones in this sample may be carry-over from other donors' samples.

This chain uses TRBV15 with TRBJ1-3; D gene ambiguous. Germline CDR1 is LNHNV and CDR2 is YYDKDF (reference sequence). This CDR3 contains 19 residues. Trimming took 1 base from V and 3 from J, leaving 22 bases between them. For the CDR3, the DNA is TGTGCCACCAGCAGAGTAGAAGCAGTAGGAGGTGATGTTGGAAACACCATATATTTT. Translated, it gives CATSRVEAVGGDVGNTIYF.

The V call is TRBV19, the J call TRBJ2-5; TRBD2 agrees at 8 bases. The CDR3 runs 15 residues. The germline gives CDR1 LNHDA, CDR2 SQIVND (reference sequence). J lost 5 bases, V lost 1 base, and 6 bases had no gene match. As DNA, the CDR3 is TGTGCCAGTAGTATAGCCCACCGGGGGGGGGAGACCCAGTACTTC. Its translation is CASSIAHRGGETQYF.

For this clone: This same CDR3 is encoded by further DNA sequences in the sample. The V and J genes are TRBV5-1 and TRBJ1-1; D unresolved. Trimming left V 0 bases short and J 0 bases short, with 9 bases between. CDR3 length equals 15 residues. Looked up from germline, CDR1 is SGHRS and CDR2 is YFSETQ. In nucleotides, the CDR3 is TGCGCCAGCAGCTTGGAGCAGTTTCTGAACACTGAAGCTTTCTTT. Residues: CASSLEQFLNTEAFF.

The chain carries TRBV30 and TRBJ2-7; the match to TRBD2 covers 8 bases. CDR3 size: 11 residues. Per germline, CDR1 GTSNPN and CDR2 SVGIG (reference sequence). J gave up 11 bases and V 0 bases, and 3 bases lay outside the gene matches. CDR3 in DNA: TGTGCCTGGAGTGTATCCGGGAGGGAGTACTTC. It yields the protein CAWSVSGREYF.

The V and J genes are TRBV10-3 and TRBJ2-7, with a weak D call TRBD1 (6 bases). The V gene's germline CDR1 is ENHRY and CDR2 SYGVKD. V dropped 6 bases and J dropped 2 bases, with 11 bases sitting between them. The CDR3 runs to 13 residues. The CDR3 DNA sequence: TGTGCCATCAGAACACAGGGAACCTACGAGCAGTACTTC. Amino acids: CAIRTQGTYEQYF.

For this clone: A read error likely explains this, since a far larger clone differs by one base. Within the sample, other DNA sequences also encode this same CDR3. The J gene is TRBJ1-1, the V gene TRBV11-3, with no clear D. CDR3 length: 13 amino acids. V shed 6 bases and J shed 0 bases, with 8 bases lying between them. Germline-derived CDR1 and CDR2 are SGHNT and YENEEA. The CDR3 protein is CASSLRLNTEAFF. CDR3 in DNA: TGTGCCAGCAGTTTACGATTGAACACTGAAGCTTTCTTT. The complete variable domain, with remaining parts taken from reference TRBV11-3 and TRBJ1-1, reads EAGVVQSPRYKIIEKKQPVAFWCNPISGHNTLYWYLQNLGQGPELLIRYENEEAVDDSQLPKDRFSAERLKGVDSTLKIQPAELGDSAVYLCASSLRLNTEAFFGQGTRLTVV.

This clone appeared a few times. CDR3 sequence reads: CASSPGQLTDTQYF. The CDR3 DNA reads TGCGCCAGCAGCCCGGGACAGTTGACAGATACGCAGTATTTT. The rearrangement joins TRBV5-1 to TRBJ2-3; 7 bases map to TRBD1. The CDR3 is 14 residues long. CDR1 and CDR2 from the germline V gene are SGHRS and YFSETQ. Trimming at V came to 4 bases and at J to 3 bases, leaving 5 bases not matched to a gene.

The chain recombines TRBV6-1 with TRBJ2-1; 9 bases are shared with TRBD1. This CDR3 has 13 amino acids. V dropped 2 bases and J dropped 10; count of bases not matched to a gene: 3. Per germline, CDR1 MNHNS and CDR2 SASEGT. The CDR3 DNA is TGTGCCAGCAGTGAAAGGGACAGGGAGGAGCAGTTCTTC. Amino acid sequence: CASSERDREEQFF.

Remarks on this clone: Here the CDR3 omits its conserved ending phenylalanine or tryptophan, so a read error is the likely source. The DNA is omitted, as the CDR3 cannot be located on it reliably, and the CDR3 follows TCRdb's listing. V and J are TRBV6-5 and TRBJ1-1. The CDR3 totals 9 residues, both ends included. The germline CDR1 and CDR2 sequences are MNHEY and SVGAGI. CDR3 loop: CASRSPESG.

This chain joins TRBV9 and TRBJ2-7; D might be TRBD1 (6 bases). Germline CDR1 reads SGDLS; CDR2 reads YYNGEE. The CDR3 sequence is 15 residues long. Trimming left V 1 base short and J 4 bases short, with 15 bases between. The CDR3 region is CASSVRGTRGYEQYF. The CDR3 DNA is TGTGCCAGCAGCGTAAGAGGGACGAGGGGGTACGAGCAGTACTTC.

This clone occurred a few times. J is TRBJ2-3 and V is TRBV9; tentatively, D is TRBD2 (6 bases). There are 17 residues in the CDR3. The V gene lost 0 bases and the J gene lost 5 bases, with 19 bases spanning the gap. Per the germline V gene, CDR1 is SGDLS and CDR2 is YYNGEE. CDR3 in amino acids: CASSVGGVRVGLDTQYF. CDR3 DNA sequence: TGTGCCAGCAGCGTAGGCGGGGTACGGGTTGGGTTAGATACGCAGTATTTT.

This chain joins TRBV5-1 and TRBJ2-6, with D unresolved. This CDR3 is 14 amino acids long. Germline V gene lookup returns CDR1 SGHRS and CDR2 YFSETQ. With 1 base removed from V and 5 bases from J, the gap between germline ends came to 7 bases. The CDR3 nucleotides read TGCGCCAGCAGCTTGTTTGTCCGGGCCAACGTCCTGACTTTC. Translating it yields CASSLFVRANVLTF.

This rearrangement joins TRBV30 to TRBJ1-1; TRBD1 might be the D (6 bases). CDR1 GTSNPN and CDR2 SVGIG come from the germline V gene (reference sequence). The germline V and J ends were trimmed by 0 bases and 2 bases, with 10 bases remaining between them. This CDR3 is built from 14 residues. The CDR3 DNA sequence: TGTGCCTGGAGTGTAGGGGGGATAAACACTGAAGCTTTCTTT. It is translated as CAWSVGGINTEAFF.

The chain couples TRBV18 to TRBJ2-7, with no clear D. Germline V lookup: CDR1 KGHSH, CDR2 LQKENI. CDR3 length: 11 residues. Trimming took 3 bases from V and 3 from J, leaving 3 bases between them. CDR3 nucleotides: TGTGCCAGCTCACCGGACTACGAGCAGTACTTC. Translated: CASSPDYEQYF.

The V gene is TRBV5-5, the J gene TRBJ2-2; D is uncertain. V lost 4 bases, J lost 2 bases, and 15 bases lay in between. The germline V gene has CDR1 SGHKS and CDR2 YYEKEE (reference sequence). The CDR3 totals 16 residues. The CDR3 loop is CASSPHSNFNTGELFF. For the CDR3, the DNA is TGTGCCAGCAGCCCCCACAGCAACTTTAACACCGGGGAGCTGTTTTTT.

The chain couples TRBV5-5 to TRBJ2-7; 11 bases match TRBD2. CDR1 is SGHKS, CDR2 YYEKEE, per germline (reference sequence). After removal of 5 bases from V and 9 bases from J, the junction contained 13 bases not matched to a gene. The CDR3 extends over 15 amino acids. The CDR3 here is CASRPGLAEPMGQYF. The DNA for the CDR3 is TGTGCCAGCAGACCGGGACTAGCGGAGCCGATGGGGCAGTACTTC.

The chain joins TRBV28 to TRBJ1-5, with 10 bases lining up with TRBD1. The CDR3 sequence is 17 residues long. The V gene end was trimmed by 4 bases and the J gene end by 0 bases; junction bases not matched to a gene: 6. Germline loops: CDR1 MDHEN, CDR2 SYDVKM. CDR3 loop: CASSYRDRGPSNQPQHF. CDR3 in DNA: TGTGCCAGCAGTTACCGGGACAGGGGACCTAGCAATCAGCCCCAGCATTTT. The complete variable domain, with remaining parts taken from reference TRBV28 and TRBJ1-5, reads DVKVTQSSRYLVKRTGEKVFLECVQDMDHENMFWYRQDPGLGLRLIYFSYDVKMKEKGDIPEGYSVSREKKERFSLILESASTNQTSMYLCASSYRDRGPSNQPQHFGDGTRLSIL.

This chain uses TRBV9 with TRBJ1-2; D is unclear. The V and J ends lost 0 bases and 2 bases respectively, with 5 bases between them. The CDR3 extends over 13 amino acids. Per germline, CDR1 SGDLS and CDR2 YYNGEE. The CDR3 spells CASSVVENYGYTF. In DNA form, the CDR3 reads TGTGCCAGCAGCGTAGTGGAAAACTATGGCTACACCTTC.

Only a few counts were recorded for this clone. The chain links TRBV7-9 to TRBJ2-7; 13 positions match TRBD2. The J segment lost 4 bases and the V segment lost 5 bases, leaving 5 bases of the junction unmatched. The CDR3 consists of 15 residues. Germline V lookup: CDR1 SEHNR, CDR2 FQNEAQ (reference sequence). CDR3 sequence reads: CASSPRLAGGYEQYF. In DNA, the CDR3 is TGTGCCAGCAGCCCTAGACTAGCGGGAGGATACGAGCAGTACTTC.

Regarding this clone: At one boundary the junction diverges from the germline segment, which might be a read error. Other nucleotide sequences from this sample produce the same CDR3. The CDR3 is CASSLGTGQETQYF. CDR3 sequence (DNA): TGCGCTAGCAGCTTGGGGACCGGTCAAGAGACCCAGTACTTC. The V and J genes are TRBV5-1 and TRBJ2-5, with D tentatively TRBD1 or TRBD2 (5 bases each). Germline CDR1 SGHRS, CDR2 YFSETQ. This CDR3 region has 14 residues.